Listed here is a single T cell receptor (beta chain). Its antigen is unknown. The data were obtained in a study of Ad26.COV2.S vaccination and SARS-CoV-2 variants. General study points: Post-vaccination spike-specific CD8+ and CD4+ T cell responses reportedly had substantial breadth.

V lost 5 bases to trimming and J lost 8 bases, with 12 bases between them. This CDR3 is 12 amino acids long. CDR1 and CDR2 (germline): MDHEN, SYDVKM. The repertoire was sequenced with immunoSEQ multiplex PCR; TCRdb's copy has only in-frame clones and lacks some. This table has 350,000 to 450,000 clones, 80% to 90% appearing once. Indicated treatment: some 20 received Ad26.COV2.S at low or high dose, single or two shots; about 5 received placebo; per-sample allocation not given. Sample collection was performed on day 63 after the first vaccine or placebo injection. This receptor was obtained from a person between 18 and 65 years old who received the Ad26.COV2.S COVID-19 vaccine or a placebo. This specimen was peripheral blood, taken in a trial of Ad26.COV2.S vaccine versus placebo. This rearrangement joins TRBV28 to TRBJ1-2; no reliable D call. The CDR3 loop reads CASSLRTLGYTF. The CDR3 DNA reads TGTGCCAGCAGTCTGAGGACGTTGGGCTACACCTTC.